These 11 T cell receptor beta chains were sequenced from one sample in a study. TCRdb re-called the RT-PCR reads with MiXCR, one entry per CDR3 protein. The sample has about 680,000 distinct CDR3 sequences; around 14% are singletons. Source material: memory CD4+ T cells from blood. The receptors were sampled from a female donor in good health, serving as a healthy control.

This clonotype was detected many times. This chain uses TRBV7-2 with TRBJ1-2; D ambiguous. Trimming removed 5 bases at V and 2 bases at J, with 9 bases between. Germline assignment: CDR1 SGHTA and CDR2 FQGNSA. CDR3 size: 13 residues. In nucleotides, the CDR3 is TGTGCCAGCAGCGTGGGCCGGAACTATGGCTACACCTTC. Translated, it gives CASSVGRNYGYTF. Together with reference TRBV7-2 and TRBJ1-2, the CDR3 gives the full variable domain: GAGVSQSPSNKVTEKGKDVELRCDPISGHTALYWYRQSLGQGLEFLIYFQGNSAPDKSGLPSDRFSAERTGGSVSTLTIQRTQQEDSAVYLCASSVGRNYGYTFGSGTRLTVV.

This clonotype has only a few counts. This chain links TRBV9 with TRBJ1-1; 10 bases align to TRBD1. CDR1 and CDR2 (germline): SGDLS, YYNGEE. The CDR3 is 18 amino acids. V lost 1 base to trimming and J lost 2 bases; unmatched junction nucleotides: 11. CDR3 DNA: TGTGCCAGCAGCGTAAATTCTCGGACAGGGGGTTTTAACACTGAAGCTTTCTTT. Translated, it gives CASSVNSRTGGFNTEAFF. The whole variable domain, filled in from reference TRBV9 and TRBJ1-1, reads DSGVTQTPKHLITATGQRVTLRCSPRSGDLSVYWYQQSLDQGLQFLIQYYNGEERAKGNILERFSAQQFPDLHSELNLSSLELGDSALYFCASSVNSRTGGFNTEAFFGQGTRLTVV.

This chain connects TRBV6-5 to TRBJ1-1; D may be TRBD1 (6 bases). V was cut by 2 bases and J by 4 bases, with 14 bases left in between. There are 15 residues in the CDR3. Germline V lookup: CDR1 MNHEY, CDR2 SVGAGI. CDR3 sequence reads: CASSYAGRGATEAFF. The DNA for the CDR3 is TGTGCCAGCAGTTACGCCGGGAGGGGGGCCACTGAAGCTTTCTTT.

This clonotype was picked up many times. This chain connects TRBV6-6 to TRBJ2-1; TRBD2 matches 8 bases. Germline CDR1 and CDR2: MNHNY and SVGAGI (reference sequence). After removal of 1 base from V and 0 bases from J, the junction contained 2 bases not matched to a gene. This CDR3 contains 16 residues. CDR3 DNA sequence: TGTGCCAGCAGTTACTTAGCGGGGAGCTCCTACAATGAGCAGTTCTTC. Translating it yields CASSYLAGSSYNEQFF.

The rearrangement uses TRBV19 and TRBJ2-3, with TRBD2 matching over 11 bases. Germline loops: CDR1 LNHDA, CDR2 SQIVND (reference sequence). This CDR3 contains 15 residues. V was clipped by 5 bases and J by 3 bases; unmatched bases: 4. The CDR3 sequence is CASSALAGATDTQYF. The CDR3 DNA is TGTGCCAGTAGTGCACTAGCGGGAGCGACAGATACGCAGTATTTT.

This clonotype has more than one count but fewer than ten. A much larger clone lies a single base off, so this may be a read error. The rearrangement uses TRBV5-1 and TRBJ2-1, with 11 bases lining up with TRBD1. The V and J ends lost 5 bases and 6 bases, in that order; junction bases with no gene match: 4. The CDR3 has 14 amino acids. Per the germline V gene, CDR1 is SGHRS and CDR2 is YFSETQ. CDR3 protein: CASRTGTGGNEQFF. The CDR3 DNA reads as TGCGCCAGCAGAACCGGGACAGGGGGCAATGAGCAGTTCTTC.

With regard to this clonotype: A junction boundary mismatches the germline segment, possibly from a read error. The gene calls are TRBV29-1 and TRBJ1-1, with a tentative D call TRBD1 (6 bases). This CDR3 spans 13 amino acids. Per germline, CDR1 SQVTM and CDR2 ANQGSEA. The CDR3 reads CSVEATGKTGAFF. CDR3 in DNA: TGCAGCGTTGAAGCGACAGGAAAGACTGGAGCTTTCTTT.

The chain carries TRBV29-1 and TRBJ1-2, with a weak D call TRBD1 (6 bases). CDR3 size: 12 residues. Trimming shortened V by 4 bases and J by 8 bases, and 14 bases separated the two germline ends. Germline CDR1 reads SQVTM; CDR2 reads ANQGSEA. The CDR3 region has the DNA TGCAGCGTTGCACCGGTCCAGGGGGGCTACACCTTC. Translating it yields CSVAPVQGGYTF.

This clonotype has just a few counts. The chain uses TRBV4-2 and TRBJ2-1; 8 bases fit TRBD1. The germline V gene has CDR1 LGHNA and CDR2 YNFKEQ. The CDR3 extends over 15 amino acids. V trimming: 4 bases; J trimming: 5 bases; junction bases outside the gene matches: 7. The CDR3 DNA reads as TGTGCCAGCAGCCGGGGACAGGCTGACAACAATGAGCAGTTCTTC. Protein sequence: CASSRGQADNNEQFF.

This clonotype was seen many times. This sequence joins TRBV4-3 and TRBJ2-7; D is possibly TRBD1 or TRBD2 (6 bases each). From germline, CDR1 is LGHNA and CDR2 YSLEER. Trimming removed 4 bases at V and 0 bases at J, with 10 bases between. CDR3 size: 14 residues. As DNA, the CDR3 is TGCGCCAGCAGCCCCGGGGGCAGCTCCTACGAGCAGTACTTC. It translates to CASSPGGSSYEQYF.

This clonotype occurred a few times. The rearrangement uses TRBV10-3 and TRBJ1-5; unclear D gene. V was shortened by 6 bases and J by 0 bases, with 12 bases between the two germline ends. From germline, CDR1 is ENHRY and CDR2 SYGVKD. The CDR3 is 15 amino acids. CDR3 nucleotides: TGTGCCATCAGCTCGGATAGCTATAGCAATCAGCCCCAGCATTTT. It is translated as CAISSDSYSNQPQHF.